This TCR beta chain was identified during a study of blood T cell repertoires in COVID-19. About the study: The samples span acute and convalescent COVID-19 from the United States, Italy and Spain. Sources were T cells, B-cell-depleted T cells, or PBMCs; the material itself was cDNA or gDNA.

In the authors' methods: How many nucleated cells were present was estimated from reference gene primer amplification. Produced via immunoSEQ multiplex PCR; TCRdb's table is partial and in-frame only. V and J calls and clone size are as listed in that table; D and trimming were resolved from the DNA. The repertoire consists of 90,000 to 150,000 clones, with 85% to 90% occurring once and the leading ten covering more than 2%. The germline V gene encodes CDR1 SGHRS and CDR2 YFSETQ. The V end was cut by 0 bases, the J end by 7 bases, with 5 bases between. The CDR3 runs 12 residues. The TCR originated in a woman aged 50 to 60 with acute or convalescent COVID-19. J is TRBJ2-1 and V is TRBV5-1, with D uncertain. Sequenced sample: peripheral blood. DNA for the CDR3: TGCGCCAGCAGCTTGGGCGTTAATGAGCAGTTCTTC. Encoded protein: CASSLGVNEQFF.